The text below deals with one T cell receptor (beta chain). The record originates from a study of T cell responses to AZD1222 COVID-19 vaccine. Profiled with immunoSEQ multiplex PCR; TCRdb holds only in-frame clones, not every one. The data contain tens of thousands of clones, 80% to 90% of them singletons. The sequence came from an adult who received the AZD1222 COVID-19 vaccine. This specimen consisted of peripheral blood, obtained 28 days after the second AZD1222 dose.

This CDR3 is CASSLGSNTEAFF. The CDR3 nucleotides are TGTGCCAGCAGCTTGGGAAGCAACACTGAAGCTTTCTTT. The V and J genes are TRBV5-4 and TRBJ1-1; D gene unclear. Germline CDR1 and CDR2: SGHNT and YYREEE (reference sequence). The CDR3 runs 13 residues. The ends were cut back, 0 bases at V and 2 bases at J, with 5 bases in the middle.